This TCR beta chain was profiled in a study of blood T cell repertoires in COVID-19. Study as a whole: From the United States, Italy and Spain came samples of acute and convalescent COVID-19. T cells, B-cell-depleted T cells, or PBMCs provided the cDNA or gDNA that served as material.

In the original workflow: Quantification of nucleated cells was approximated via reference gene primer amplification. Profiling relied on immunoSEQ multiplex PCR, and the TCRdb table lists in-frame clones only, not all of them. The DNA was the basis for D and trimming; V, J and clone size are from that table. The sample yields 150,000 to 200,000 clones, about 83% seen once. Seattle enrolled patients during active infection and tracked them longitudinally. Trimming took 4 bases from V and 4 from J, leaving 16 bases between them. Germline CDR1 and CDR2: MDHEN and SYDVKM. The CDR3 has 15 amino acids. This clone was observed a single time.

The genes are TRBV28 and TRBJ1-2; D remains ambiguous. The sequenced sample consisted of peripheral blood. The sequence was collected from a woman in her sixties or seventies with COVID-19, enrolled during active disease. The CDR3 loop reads CASSSPGSSLYGYTF. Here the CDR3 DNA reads TGTGCCAGCAGTTCCCCGGGATCAAGCCTCTATGGCTACACCTTC.